This T cell receptor (beta chain) was recorded in a study of blood T cells in healthy people across ages. Study background: About one barcoded beta molecule was captured per two T cells (by template switching). General study points: Since the PBMCs were unsorted, naive and antigen-experienced cells could not be conclusively compared.

A remark on this clonotype: Its antigen remains unknown. Germline and junction disagree at one end, which may indicate a read error.

A second PCR of 7 to 11 cycles used a sample-barcoded 5' primer and a J-beta primer mix. Each CDR3 protein gets one entry after TCRdb re-called the 5' RACE reads with MiXCR. The sample lists under 1,100,000 distinct CDR3 sequences, 25% seen once, with less than 0.75% in the top ten. Germline values: CDR1 SQVTM, CDR2 ANQGSEA. The CDR3 runs to 14 residues. These data were likewise used in another study, on T cells of mothers and their children.

The chain couples TRBV29-1 to TRBJ2-7; D is unclear. Specimen: blood. This receptor was taken from a girl aged 2-9 years in good health. CDR3 coding DNA: TGCAGCGTTGAAGATGGGCTAGGTCTCTACGGGCAGTACTTC. Its protein product is CSVEDGLGLYGQYF.